A single sample gave rise to the 25 T cell receptor beta chains below, sequenced in a study. One entry per CDR3 protein results from TCRdb running MiXCR on the reads. The sample holds 5,800 or so distinct CDR3 sequences, around 9.5% seen once. The source material was CD4+ T cells from synovial fluid. The source is a human donor with rheumatoid arthritis.

Within the sample, this clonotype is medium-sized. V is TRBV5-6 and J is TRBJ2-7, with 13 bases lining up with TRBD2. The CDR3 is made up of 17 amino acids. The ends lost 1 base at V and 7 bases at J; junction bases unmatched: 11. CDR1 is SGHDT, CDR2 YYEEEE, per germline. The CDR3 coding sequence is TGTGCCAGCAGCTTGTTCCAGACTAGCGGGAGGACCGGAGAGCAGTACTTC. The encoded protein is CASSLFQTSGRTGEQYF.

This clonotype was observed at least ten times. V gene TRBV18 combines with J gene TRBJ1-2, with TRBD1 matching 8 bases. This CDR3 has 15 residues. Germline assignment: CDR1 KGHSH and CDR2 LQKENI. V trimming: 4 bases; J trimming: 2 bases; junction bases outside the gene matches: 6. CDR3 bases: TGTGCCAGCTCACTCGGGACAGGTGAAAACTATGGCTACACCTTC. This encodes CASSLGTGENYGYTF. Drawing the rest from reference TRBV18 and TRBJ1-2, the complete variable domain is NAGVMQNPRHLVRRRGQEARLRCSPMKGHSHVYWYRQLPEEGLKFMVYLQKENIIDESGMPKERFSAEFPKEGPSILRIQQVVRGDSAAYFCASSLGTGENYGYTFGSGTRLTVV.

This clonotype came up many times. This chain connects TRBV18 to TRBJ2-7; unclear D gene. The V and J ends lost 3 bases and 2 bases respectively, with 11 bases between them. The CDR3 runs to 14 residues. Germline CDR1 KGHSH, CDR2 LQKENI. DNA for the CDR3: TGTGCCAGCTCACCCGGGTCAGGACCCTACGAGCAGTACTTC. It translates to CASSPGSGPYEQYF.

At least ten counts were recorded for this clonotype. The V call is TRBV7-9, the J call TRBJ2-5; D unresolved. The ends were cut back, 1 base at V and 3 bases at J, with 3 bases in the middle. This CDR3 contains 12 residues. Germline values: CDR1 SEHNR, CDR2 FQNEAQ (reference sequence). The CDR3 DNA is TGTGCCAGCAGCTTAGTGGAAGAGACCCAGTACTTC. Translated: CASSLVEETQYF. The full variable domain, its missing parts supplied by reference TRBV7-9 and TRBJ2-5, is DTGVSQNPRHKITKRGQNVTFRCDPISEHNRLYWYRQTLGQGPEFLTYFQNEAQLEKSRLLSDRFSAERPKGSFSTLEIQRTEQGDSAMYLCASSLVEETQYFGPGTRLLVL.

By share of the sample, this clonotype is medium-sized. The rearrangement joins TRBV6-5 to TRBJ2-1; 11 bases map to TRBD1. This CDR3 spans 17 amino acids. Germline lookup yields CDR1 MNHEY and CDR2 SVGAGI. The trim removed 6 bases at V and 0 bases at J, leaving 7 bases unmatched. The CDR3 region has the DNA TGTGCCAGCAGCTCCGCCGGGACAGGGGGCTCCTACAATGAGCAGTTCTTC. Protein sequence: CASSSAGTGGSYNEQFF.

This clonotype showed up many times. The V call is TRBV28, the J call TRBJ2-2, with D possibly TRBD1 on 6 matching bases. The CDR3 consists of 13 residues. The germline V and J ends were trimmed by 8 bases and 5 bases, with 12 bases remaining between them. Germline loops: CDR1 MDHEN, CDR2 SYDVKM. This chain's CDR3 is CASVSGQTGELFF. The CDR3 DNA reads as TGTGCCAGCGTCTCGGGACAAACCGGGGAGCTGTTTTTT.

Within the sample, this clonotype is medium-sized. J is TRBJ2-1 and V is TRBV5-1; a weak D match, TRBD1 (6 bases). Trimming shortened V by 0 bases and J by 6 bases, and 16 bases separated the two germline ends. Germline CDR1 and CDR2: SGHRS and YFSETQ. This CDR3 has 16 residues. CDR3 sequence (DNA): TGCGCCAGCAGCTTGGGAGGGGGAGCTCTTCTCAATGAGCAGTTCTTC. Protein: CASSLGGGALLNEQFF.

This clonotype is classed as medium-sized. V and J are TRBV2 and TRBJ2-7, with 10 bases lining up with TRBD1. Trimming cost V 4 bases and J 4 bases; bases outside gene matches: 7. Germline assignment: CDR1 SNHLY and CDR2 FYNNEI. The CDR3 sequence is 15 residues long. CDR3 region: CASSGSTGGLYEQYF. The CDR3 coding sequence is TGTGCCAGCAGTGGGTCGACAGGGGGCTTGTACGAGCAGTACTTC. Full variable domain (remainder filled in from reference TRBV2 and TRBJ2-7): EPEVTQTPSHQVTQMGQEVILRCVPISNHLYFYWYRQILGQKVEFLVSFYNNEISEKSEIFDDQFSVERPDGSNFTLKIRSTKLEDSAMYFCASSGSTGGLYEQYFGPGTRLTVT.

This clonotype was counted once. This rearrangement joins TRBV11-2 to TRBJ2-5, with D possibly matching TRBD2 (5 bases). Trimming took 2 bases from V and 5 from J, leaving 15 bases between them. The CDR3 consists of 15 residues. CDR1 is SGHAT and CDR2 is FQNNGV in the germline V gene. The CDR3 DNA reads as TGTGCCAGCAGCTTAAGTCTAGCCTCAGTGGAGACCCAGTACTTC. This sequence encodes CASSLSLASVETQYF.

Many counts were recorded for this clonotype. The chain uses TRBV7-9 and TRBJ2-7; the match to TRBD2 covers 7 bases. The CDR3 totals 14 residues. The germline gives CDR1 SEHNR, CDR2 FQNEAQ (reference sequence). With 1 base clipped from V and 3 bases from J, the junction kept 3 bases outside the gene matches. The CDR3 protein is CASSLGGTNYEQYF. The CDR3 DNA is TGTGCCAGCAGCTTAGGAGGGACTAACTACGAGCAGTACTTC.

This clonotype has a count of ten or more. The chain links TRBV3-1 to TRBJ1-5, with a tentative D call TRBD1 (6 bases). The ends were cut back, 0 bases at V and 6 bases at J, with 12 bases in the middle. There are 15 residues in the CDR3. The germline V gene has CDR1 LGHDT and CDR2 YNNKEL (reference sequence). The CDR3 bases are TGTGCCAGCAGCCAAGATCTCACAGGGAGTCAGCCCCAGCATTTT. This sequence encodes CASSQDLTGSQPQHF. The full variable domain, in which reference TRBV3-1 and TRBJ1-5 provide the parts outside the CDR3, is DTAVSQTPKYLVTQMGNDKSIKCEQNLGHDTMYWYKQDSKKFLKIMFSYNNKELIINETVPNRFSPKSPDKAHLNLHINSLELGDSAVYFCASSQDLTGSQPQHFGDGTRLSIL.

This clonotype was seen at least ten times. V and J are TRBV6-2 or TRBV6-3 and TRBJ2-1; D perhaps matches TRBD1 (6 bases). The germline gives CDR1 MNHEY, CDR2 SVGEGT. The V end lost 4 bases, the J end lost 9 bases, and 13 bases lay between the germline ends. The length of the CDR3 is 13 residues. The CDR3 reads CASSSGTFTEQFF. The CDR3 DNA sequence: TGTGCCAGCAGTTCTGGGACATTCACTGAGCAGTTCTTC.

This clonotype was detected many times. The chain is built from TRBV29-1 and TRBJ2-7; the D is unclear. Germline V gene sequence: CDR1 SQVTM, CDR2 ANQGSEA. The CDR3 spans 11 residues. V was trimmed by 7 bases and J by 3 bases, leaving 10 bases between them. CDR3 DNA: TGCAGCGCGAAGGACCTCTACGAGCAGTACTTC. This codes for CSAKDLYEQYF.

Ten or more counts support this clonotype. This chain uses TRBV6-5 with TRBJ1-3; possible D gene TRBD1, 5 bases. V was clipped by 0 bases and J by 4 bases, with 22 bases between them. Germline loops: CDR1 MNHEY, CDR2 SVGAGI. The CDR3 extends over 19 amino acids. CDR3: CASSYSIGGQGSGGNTIYF. In DNA, the CDR3 is TGTGCCAGCAGTTACTCGATCGGCGGACAAGGCTCGGGAGGAAACACCATATATTTT.

In regard to this clonotype: A far more abundant clone sits one base away, making this likely a read error. The rearrangement joins TRBV3-1 to TRBJ2-1; 7 bases map to TRBD1. The CDR3 is 16 residues long. Germline CDR1 is LGHDT and CDR2 is YNNKEL (reference sequence). After removal of 2 bases from V and 13 bases from J, the junction contained 17 bases not matched to a gene. The CDR3 DNA sequence: TGTGCCAGCAGCCAAAACCCGGGACAGCTAAAAGAGACCCAGTTCTTC. This translates into CASSQNPGQLKETQFF.

Judged by abundance, this clonotype is medium-sized. The CDR3 sequence: CASSRGGEGTDTQYF. CDR3 in DNA: TGTGCCAGCAGCCGGGGCGGGGAGGGCACAGATACGCAGTATTTT. This chain links TRBV11-2 with TRBJ2-3; tentative D call: TRBD2 (6 bases). Trimming left V 5 bases short and J 1 base short, with 13 bases between. The CDR3 is 15 amino acids. Germline CDR1 SGHAT, CDR2 FQNNGV.

There are a few counts of this clonotype. The chain is built from TRBV11-3 and TRBJ2-5; D is perhaps TRBD1 (7 bases). The germline CDR1 and CDR2 sequences are SGHNT and YENEEA. Trimming removed 4 bases at V and 2 bases at J, with 17 bases between. The CDR3 spans 16 residues. This CDR3 is CASSSGGRTDQETQYF. CDR3 nucleotides: TGTGCCAGCAGCTCAGGGGGGCGGACAGATCAAGAGACCCAGTACTTC. The full variable domain, completed using reference TRBV11-3 and TRBJ2-5, is EAGVVQSPRYKIIEKKQPVAFWCNPISGHNTLYWYLQNLGQGPELLIRYENEEAVDDSQLPKDRFSAERLKGVDSTLKIQPAELGDSAVYLCASSSGGRTDQETQYFGPGTRLLVL.

This clonotype is classed as large. This chain joins TRBV7-9 and TRBJ1-4; D remains ambiguous. The V end was cut by 1 base, the J end by 3 bases, with 6 bases between. The CDR3 spans 14 residues. Germline CDR1 reads SEHNR; CDR2 reads FQNEAQ (reference sequence). The CDR3 loop is CASSLGPPNEKLFF. The DNA for the CDR3 is TGTGCCAGCAGCTTAGGGCCTCCTAATGAAAAACTGTTTTTT.

By share, this clonotype counts as medium-sized. The V gene is TRBV5-1, the J gene TRBJ2-1, with no clear D. This CDR3 region has 17 residues. Germline CDR1 SGHRS, CDR2 YFSETQ. Deletions cut 1 base from V and 4 bases from J, with 18 bases between. The CDR3 region is CASSLSPSVLVYNEQFF. For the CDR3, the DNA is TGCGCCAGCAGCTTGAGCCCGTCAGTGCTAGTTTACAATGAGCAGTTCTTC.

This clonotype is judged medium-sized. This chain's CDR3 is CSARDHLVWNEQFF. The CDR3 region has the DNA TGCAGTGCTAGAGATCACCTAGTCTGGAATGAGCAGTTCTTC. V usage is TRBV20-1 and J usage is TRBJ2-1; D gene uncertain. The germline V gene encodes CDR1 DFQATT and CDR2 SNEGSKA (reference sequence). Trimming left V 0 bases short and J 7 bases short, with 13 bases between. CDR3 length: 14 residues.

This clonotype occurred many times. This sequence joins TRBV4-2 and TRBJ2-3, with 7 bases lining up with TRBD1. The germline V gene encodes CDR1 LGHNA and CDR2 YNFKEQ. The CDR3 loop spans 16 amino acids. The trim removed 3 bases at V and 3 bases at J, leaving 9 bases unmatched. The CDR3 loop is CASSQAPGQRTDTQYF. The DNA of the CDR3 is TGTGCCAGCAGCCAGGCCCCGGGACAGCGTACAGATACGCAGTATTTT.

As for this clonotype: A far larger clone is off by one base, so a read error is likely. The chain is built from TRBV5-1 and TRBJ2-7; tentative D call: TRBD2 (6 bases). The CDR3 extends over 14 amino acids. Germline V gene data show CDR1 as SGHRS and CDR2 as YFSETQ. CDR3 loop: CASSSGDWGYEQYF. The CDR3 DNA reads TGTGCCAGCAGCTCCGGGGACTGGGGCTACGAGCAGTACTTC.

Regarding this clonotype: This may arise from a read error, as a much more abundant clone is one base away. The chain combines TRBV10-3 with TRBJ2-3, with D perhaps matching TRBD1 (6 bases). CDR3 length equals 12 residues. The V and J ends lost 10 bases and 7 bases respectively, with 15 bases between them. CDR1 is ENHRY and CDR2 is SYGVKD in the germline V gene. The CDR3 nucleotides read TGTGCCACCTCCCAGGGGCAACATACGCAGTATTTT. Amino acid sequence: CATSQGQHTQYF.

This clonotype was observed at least ten times. The V and J genes are TRBV2 and TRBJ2-6; D is perhaps TRBD1 or TRBD2 (6 bases each). Germline CDR1 and CDR2: SNHLY and FYNNEI. V gave up 6 bases and J gave up 2 bases, with 14 bases separating them. This CDR3 is 16 amino acids long. In nucleotides, the CDR3 is TGTGCCAGCAGACTTTTGGGGGGCACTGGGGCCAACGTCCTGACTTTC. Its protein is CASRLLGGTGANVLTF.

This clonotype has a count of ten or more. This chain joins TRBV12-3 or TRBV12-4 and TRBJ1-5; D gene uncertain. This CDR3 spans 16 amino acids. The V and J ends lost 2 bases and 2 bases respectively, with 13 bases between them. CDR3 loop: CASSLNGEIGNQPQHF. Written as DNA, the CDR3 is TGTGCCAGCAGTTTAAACGGGGAGATTGGCAATCAGCCCCAGCATTTT.